This T cell receptor beta chain was sequenced during a study of blood T cell repertoires in COVID-19. The CDR3 is made up of 15 amino acids. The V end lost 5 bases, the J end lost 1 base, and 12 bases lay between the germline ends. Per germline, CDR1 MNHEY and CDR2 SVGEGT. The protocol was immunoSEQ multiplex PCR, while the TCRdb copy is restricted to in-frame clones and leaves out a portion. The sample has 40,000 to 50,000 clones; around nine tenths are singletons. This receptor was obtained from a man in his 70s with active COVID-19. V usage is TRBV6-2 or TRBV6-3 and J usage is TRBJ2-4, with D perhaps TRBD1 (6 bases). Sequencing input: peripheral blood. The CDR3: CASSGQLFAKNIQYF. The CDR3 nucleotides read TGTGCCAGCAGTGGACAGCTATTTGCCAAAAACATTCAGTACTTC.